This TCR beta chain was sequenced in a study of blood T cells in healthy people across ages. Whole-study findings and limits: Per million T cells, TCR beta diversity dropped roughly linearly as age increased. There were more naive CD4+ cells and higher diversity in long-lived donors than in aged donors.

For this clonotype: The antigen remains unidentified.

The CDR3 is made up of 15 amino acids. Germline assignment: CDR1 GTSNPN and CDR2 SVGIG (reference sequence). Each sample used at least 6 million PBMCs. Extracted total RNA amounted to at least 5.5 micrograms for each sample. Primers used in a second PCR of about 6 to 11 cycles were a sample-barcoded 5' primer and a J-beta primer mix. Each CDR3 protein is one row after TCRdb ran MiXCR on the 5' RACE reads. The sample lists 350,000 to 450,000 distinct CDR3 sequences, over 45% occurring once. The clonotype originates from a man aged 55 to 69 in good health. The source material was blood. The chain combines TRBV30 with TRBJ2-5; D gene ambiguous. TRBJ2-7 matches the DNA end more closely, so the J call is doubtful. This chain's CDR3 is CAWSPFRSGPPEQYF. CDR3 DNA: TGTGCCTGGAGTCCTTTCCGGTCGGGTCCCCCCGAGCAGTACTTC.